This T cell receptor beta chain was recovered during a study of T cell responses to AZD1222 COVID-19 vaccine. The V end lost 2 bases, the J end lost 2 bases, and 21 bases lay between the germline ends. This CDR3 is 18 amino acids long. Per the germline V gene, CDR1 is ENHRY and CDR2 is SYGVKD. Measured with immunoSEQ multiplex PCR; TCRdb has only the in-frame clones, and not every one. The sample has about 120,000 clones, roughly 91% seen once; the top ten hold around 1.2%. The sequencing used peripheral blood, collected on day 0 of AZD1222 vaccination. V and J are TRBV10-3 and TRBJ1-1, with a possible D match to TRBD1 (5 bases). This clonotype was obtained from an adult in good health. In nucleotides, the CDR3 is TGTGCCATCAGTGAGGAGCGGTGGACACTCATTACCAACACTGAAGCTTTCTTT. Protein product: CAISEERWTLITNTEAFF.